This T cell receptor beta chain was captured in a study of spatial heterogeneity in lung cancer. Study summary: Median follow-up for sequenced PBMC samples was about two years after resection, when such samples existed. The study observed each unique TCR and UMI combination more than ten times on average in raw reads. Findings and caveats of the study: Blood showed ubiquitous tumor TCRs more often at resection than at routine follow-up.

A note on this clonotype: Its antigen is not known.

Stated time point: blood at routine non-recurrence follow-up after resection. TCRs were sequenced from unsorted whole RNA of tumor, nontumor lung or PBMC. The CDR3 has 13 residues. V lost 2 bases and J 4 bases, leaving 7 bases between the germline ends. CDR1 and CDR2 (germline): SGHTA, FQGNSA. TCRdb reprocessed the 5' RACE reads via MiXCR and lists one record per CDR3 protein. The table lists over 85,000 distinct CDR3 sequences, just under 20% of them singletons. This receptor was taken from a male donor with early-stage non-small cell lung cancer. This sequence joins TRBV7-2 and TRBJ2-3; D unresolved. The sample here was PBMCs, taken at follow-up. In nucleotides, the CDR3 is TGTGCCAGCAGCTTACTCGTTTCAGATACGCAGTATTTT. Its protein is CASSLLVSDTQYF.